These T cell receptor beta chains were read from a single sample in a study of cytotoxic CD8 clonotypes in ibrutinib-treated CLL. Measured with immunoSEQ multiplex PCR; TCRdb has only the in-frame clones, and not every one. The sample shows 97,000 or so clones, approximately 78% of them seen only once. This material consisted of PBMCs, taken after 12 months of ibrutinib treatment. The receptors shown here come from a human donor with chronic lymphocytic leukemia. CDR3s include the opening cysteine and the closing phenylalanine or tryptophan. A D gene is named only where the DNA matches it firmly. A clone size is listed for some rows: how often the clone was seen (once, few, many), or a class if it is expanded.

D gene: NA; clone size: NA; J gene: TRBJ1-6; V gene: TRBV7-9; CDR3 DNA: TGTGCCAGCAGCCCCGAGAAAAATTCACCCCTCCACTTT; CDR3 protein: CASSPEKNSPLHF
D gene: NA; clone size: NA; J gene: TRBJ2-7; V gene: TRBV5-1; CDR3 DNA: TGCGCCAGCAGCTTCGCGACAGCTCGTTACGAGCAGTACTTC; CDR3 protein: CASSFATARYEQYF
D gene: NA; clone size: NA; J gene: TRBJ2-3; V gene: TRBV18; CDR3 DNA: TGTGCCAGCTCACCTCTAATGGGTAGCACAGATACGCAGTATTTT; CDR3 protein: CASSPLMGSTDTQYF
D gene: NA; clone size: NA; J gene: TRBJ2-5; V gene: TRBV6-5; CDR3 DNA: TGTGCCAGCAGTCCCGTCCAGGGGACCGGGACCCAGTACTTC; CDR3 protein: CASSPVQGTGTQYF
D gene: TRBD1; clone size: NA; J gene: TRBJ1-4; V gene: TRBV6-1; CDR3 DNA: TGTGCCAGCAGTGGAGGGACAGGCAAGTTCCTTAATGAAAAACTGTTTTTT; CDR3 protein: CASSGGTGKFLNEKLFF
D gene: NA; clone size: NA; J gene: TRBJ1-5; V gene: TRBV6-1; CDR3 DNA: TGTGCCAGCAGTGAAGCCAGAGGAAACATGAGGGGGAATCAGCCCCAGCATTTT; CDR3 protein: CASSEARGNMRGNQPQHF
D gene: NA; clone size: NA; J gene: TRBJ1-5; V gene: TRBV5-1; CDR3 DNA: TGCGCCAGCAGCTTGGAAGGGGGCAATCAGCCCCAGCATTTT; CDR3 protein: CASSLEGGNQPQHF
D gene: TRBD1; clone size: NA; J gene: TRBJ2-3; V gene: TRBV9; CDR3 DNA: TGTGCCAGCAGCGTAGTAGGACAGGGAGCAGATACGCAGTATTTT; CDR3 protein: CASSVVGQGADTQYF
D gene: NA; clone size: NA; J gene: TRBJ2-2; V gene: TRBV30; CDR3 DNA: TGTGCCTGGAGGCCCCGTCGAACCGGGGAGCTGTTTTTT; CDR3 protein: CAWRPRRTGELFF
D gene: NA; clone size: NA; J gene: TRBJ1-1; V gene: TRBV19; CDR3 DNA: TGTGCCAGTAGTATTGCCCTTGGGAGGTTGGACACTGAAGCTTTCTTT; CDR3 protein: CASSIALGRLDTEAFF
D gene: NA; clone size: few; J gene: TRBJ2-2; V gene: TRBV9; CDR3 DNA: TGTGCCAGCAGCCCGAGACAGGTGGTTGGGGAGCTGTTTTTT; CDR3 protein: CASSPRQVVGELFF
D gene: NA; clone size: NA; J gene: TRBJ1-6; V gene: TRBV19; CDR3 DNA: TGTGCCAGTAGTATTTTGACAGTTCAACCACCCCTCCACTTT; CDR3 protein: CASSILTVQPPLHF
D gene: NA; clone size: NA; J gene: TRBJ2-5; V gene: TRBV5-4; CDR3 DNA: TGTGCCAGCAGCTCCACAGGCTTAGGGGGGCACCAAGAGACCCAGTACTTC; CDR3 protein: CASSSTGLGGHQETQYF
D gene: TRBD1; clone size: NA; J gene: TRBJ1-6; V gene: TRBV7-9; CDR3 DNA: TGTGCCAGCAGCTTAGCCGGACAGGGGACTGGTTCACCCCTCCACTTT; CDR3 protein: CASSLAGQGTGSPLHF
D gene: NA; clone size: NA; J gene: TRBJ1-2; V gene: TRBV7-9; CDR3 DNA: TGTGCCAGCAGCCGGGAGGGCGGCTACACCTTC; CDR3 protein: CASSREGGYTF
D gene: TRBD1; clone size: few; J gene: TRBJ1-1; V gene: TRBV7-2; CDR3 DNA: TGTGCCAGCAGCCCAGGGACAGTCGGTCGGGGAGCTTTCTTT; CDR3 protein: CASSPGTVGRGAFF
D gene: TRBD1; clone size: NA; J gene: TRBJ2-5; V gene: TRBV5-1; CDR3 DNA: TGCGCCAGCAGCTTGTCACAGGGGGTTTGGGAGACCCAGTACTTC; CDR3 protein: CASSLSQGVWETQYF
D gene: NA; clone size: NA; J gene: TRBJ2-1; V gene: TRBV6-6; CDR3 DNA: TGTGCCAGCAGTCCAGTGGCGGGTTCCTACAATGAGCAGTTCTTC; CDR3 protein: CASSPVAGSYNEQFF
D gene: NA; clone size: NA; J gene: TRBJ1-2; V gene: TRBV9; CDR3 DNA: TGTGCCAGCAGCGTAGGCTATGACCTCGGGTATGGCTACACCTTC; CDR3 protein: CASSVGYDLGYGYTF
D gene: NA; clone size: once; J gene: TRBJ2-5; V gene: TRBV11-3; CDR3 DNA: TGTGCCAGCAGCTTTAAGGTGGGGACCCAAGAGACCCAGTACTTC; CDR3 protein: CASSFKVGTQETQYF
D gene: NA; clone size: few; J gene: TRBJ1-1; V gene: TRBV14; CDR3 DNA: TGTGCCAGCAGCCAACAAGGGGTCGGCACTGAAGCTTTCTTT; CDR3 protein: CASSQQGVGTEAFF
D gene: NA; clone size: NA; J gene: TRBJ1-2; V gene: TRBV4-1; CDR3 DNA: TGCGCCAGCAGCCAAGGGGGCGCATATGGCTACACCTTC; CDR3 protein: CASSQGGAYGYTF
D gene: NA; clone size: NA; J gene: TRBJ2-7; V gene: TRBV6-1; CDR3 DNA: TGTGCCAGCAGTGAAAAAGGTGGCTCCTACGAGCAGTACTTC; CDR3 protein: CASSEKGGSYEQYF
D gene: NA; clone size: NA; J gene: TRBJ2-1; V gene: TRBV7-9; CDR3 DNA: TGTGCCAGCAGCCCGGCAGGGGCTGACCTCAATGAGCAGTTCTTC; CDR3 protein: CASSPAGADLNEQFF
D gene: TRBD1; clone size: NA; J gene: TRBJ1-1; V gene: TRBV10-1; CDR3 DNA: TGCGCCACCCGGGACAGGGAGAACACTGAAGCTTTCTTT; CDR3 protein: CATRDRENTEAFF
D gene: TRBD1; clone size: NA; J gene: TRBJ2-2; V gene: TRBV28; CDR3 DNA: TGTGCCAGCAGTTTAGGGCGGGACAGGGTCACCGGGGAGCTGTTTTTT; CDR3 protein: CASSLGRDRVTGELFF
D gene: NA; clone size: NA; J gene: TRBJ2-4; V gene: TRBV4-3; CDR3 DNA: TGCGCCAGCAGCCAAGACTACGGGACCAAAAACATTCAGTACTTC; CDR3 protein: CASSQDYGTKNIQYF
D gene: NA; clone size: NA; J gene: TRBJ1-6; V gene: TRBV6-5; CDR3 DNA: TGTGCCAGCAGTGCATGGGACACTCAACTTTCACCCCTCCACTTT; CDR3 protein: CASSAWDTQLSPLHF
D gene: NA; clone size: NA; J gene: TRBJ1-6; V gene: TRBV11-3; CDR3 DNA: TGTGCCAGCAGCTTAGCCCGTGCAAATTCACCCCTCCACTTT; CDR3 protein: CASSLARANSPLHF
D gene: NA; clone size: NA; J gene: TRBJ2-7; V gene: TRBV6-6; CDR3 DNA: TGTGCCAGCAGTCCCCGGGCCCAGATTTACGAGCAGTACTTC; CDR3 protein: CASSPRAQIYEQYF
D gene: TRBD1; clone size: NA; J gene: TRBJ2-1; V gene: TRBV30; CDR3 DNA: TGTGCCTGGAGTGTAAGAGCTGGACAGGGGGCGGACGGGCAGTTCTTC; CDR3 protein: CAWSVRAGQGADGQFF
D gene: NA; clone size: NA; J gene: TRBJ2-7; V gene: TRBV5-6; CDR3 DNA: TGTGCCAGCAGCTTGGGGGGCATGTCCTACGAGCAGTACTTC; CDR3 protein: CASSLGGMSYEQYF